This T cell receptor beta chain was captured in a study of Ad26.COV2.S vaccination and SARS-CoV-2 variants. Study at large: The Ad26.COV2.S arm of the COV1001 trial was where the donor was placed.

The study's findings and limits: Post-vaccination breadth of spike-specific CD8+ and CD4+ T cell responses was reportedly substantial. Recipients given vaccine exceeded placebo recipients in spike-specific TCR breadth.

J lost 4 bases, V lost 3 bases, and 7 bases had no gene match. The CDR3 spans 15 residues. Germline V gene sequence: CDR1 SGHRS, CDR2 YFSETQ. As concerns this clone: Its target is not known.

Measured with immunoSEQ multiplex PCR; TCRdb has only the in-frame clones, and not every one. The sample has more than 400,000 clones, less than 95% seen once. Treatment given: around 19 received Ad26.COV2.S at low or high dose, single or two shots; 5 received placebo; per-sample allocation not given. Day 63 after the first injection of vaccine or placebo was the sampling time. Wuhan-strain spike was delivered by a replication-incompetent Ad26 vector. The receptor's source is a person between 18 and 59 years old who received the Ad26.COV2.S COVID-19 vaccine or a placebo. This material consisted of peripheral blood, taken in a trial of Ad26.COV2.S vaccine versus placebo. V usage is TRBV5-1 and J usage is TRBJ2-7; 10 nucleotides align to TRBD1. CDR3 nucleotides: TGCGCCAGCAGCTGGGGGACAGGGGAGATTTACGAGCAGTACTTC. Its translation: CASSWGTGEIYEQYF. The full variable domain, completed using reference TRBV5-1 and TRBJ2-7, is KAGVTQTPRYLIKTRGQQVTLSCSPISGHRSVSWYQQTPGQGLQFLFEYFSETQRNKGNFPGRFSGRQFSNSRSEMNVSTLELGDSALYLCASSWGTGEIYEQYFGPGTRLTVT.